This T cell receptor (beta chain) was recovered during a study of T-cell reconstitution after alpha-beta-depleted transplantation in children. Notes on the study in general: In patients about two months after transplant, alpha-beta T cells reportedly arose from several hundred expanded graft clones. It was newly produced T cells that mostly accounted for T-cell counts and diversity one year after transplant. For some patients, TCRbeta diversity was high at day 60 because of recipient T cells and thymic progenitors that survived.

Germline-derived CDR1 and CDR2 are MNHNS and SASEGT. The V end lost 6 bases, the J end lost 3 bases, and 18 bases lay between the germline ends. The CDR3 extends over 15 amino acids. About this clonotype: Its specificity is unknown.

Preparing the TCRbeta library involved the use of unique molecular identifiers. Each CDR3 protein gets one entry after TCRdb re-called the PCR reads with MiXCR. The profile shows 900,000 or so distinct CDR3 sequences, roughly 15% of them singletons. The chain carries TRBV6-1 and TRBJ2-7, with D possibly being TRBD1 (6 bases). Sequencing used PBMCs, mostly from graft donor cells, obtained 360 days after TCRalphabeta/CD19-depleted stem cell transplant. The clonotype originates from a male patient aged 5 to 17 who had a stem cell transplant for acute lymphoblastic leukemia, so the T cells may come from the graft donor. CDR3 sequence reads: CASRLAVGAFYEQYF. CDR3 DNA sequence: TGTGCCAGCAGGCTAGCCGTGGGGGCCTTCTACGAGCAGTACTTC.